The 6 T cell receptor beta chains below were found in one sample sequenced in a study of tumor-infiltrating lymphocytes in primary liver carcinoma. The authors made TCR beta cDNA from about 500 ng total RNA with a constant-region primer. Slightly modified ARM-PCR served as the procedure for the TCR beta libraries. These libraries came from three rounds of nested multiplex PCR. Forward primers for TRBV1-TRBV30 and a C-beta reverse primer served the first two PCR rounds, at around 11 cycles each. TCRdb independently ran MiXCR on the multiplex PCR reads; one entry per CDR3 protein. There are some 46,000 distinct CDR3 sequences in the sample; roughly 73% occur only once, and more than 35% lies in the top ten. For each extraction, RNA and DNA were obtained together from 20-30 mg of unsorted bulk tissue. The specimen sequenced was tumor-adjacent normal liver tissue. The receptors here all came from a young woman with primary liver carcinoma and hepatitis B virus infection.

This clonotype was detected only once. Compared with germline, one end of the junction differs, possibly owing to a read error. The chain uses TRBV5-5 and TRBJ1-5; a weak D match, TRBD1 (6 bases). The V gene's germline CDR1 is SGHKS and CDR2 YYEKEE (reference sequence). This CDR3 contains 15 residues. In DNA, the CDR3 is TGTGCCAGCAGCTTGTCCAGAGGGGGGAATCAGCTCCAGCATTTT. The encoded protein is CASSLSRGGNQLQHF.

The V call is TRBV7-9, the J call TRBJ2-7, with 15 positions matching TRBD2. Germline V gives CDR1 SEHNR, CDR2 FQNEAQ (reference sequence). The CDR3 consists of 18 residues. CDR3 nucleotide sequence: TGTATCAGCAGCTTCCCGGGACTAGCGGGAGGCACGGCCTACGAGCAGTACTTC. Protein sequence: CISSFPGLAGGTAYEQYF.

This clonotype was observed many times. This chain links TRBV12-3 or TRBV12-4 with TRBJ1-1, with a possible D match to TRBD1 (5 bases). The CDR3 has 14 amino acids. With 2 bases removed from V and 5 bases from J, the gap between germline ends came to 12 bases. The CDR3 DNA sequence: TGTGCCAGCAGTTTACTGGGGCTGGAGACTGAAGCTTTCTTT. The encoded protein is CASSLLGLETEAFF.

As to this clonotype: The junction differs from germline at one of its ends, possibly a read error. The chain recombines TRBV6-5 with TRBJ1-5; no definite D call. This CDR3 contains 14 residues. Germline-derived CDR1 and CDR2 are MNHEY and SVGAGI. CDR3 coding DNA: TGTGCGAGCAGAGGTAGTCTTAACAATAAGCCCCAGCATTTT. This encodes CASRGSLNNKPQHF.

Comments on this clonotype: The CDR3 does not end in the conserved phenylalanine or tryptophan, so this is likely a read error. V and J are TRBV20-1 and TRBJ2-1, with D possibly TRBD2 on 6 matching bases. CDR3 length: 13 residues. Trimming pared 3 bases from V and 3 bases from J, leaving 9 bases between. CDR1 and CDR2 from the germline V gene are DFQATT and SNEGSKA (reference sequence). CDR3 protein: CSASRLVYNEQFS. CDR3 DNA: TGCAGTGCTAGCCGACTAGTCTACAATGAGCAGTTCTCC.

Details on this clonotype: One end of the junction does not line up with germline, which may come from a read error. The gene calls are TRBV6-1 and TRBJ2-2, with D perhaps assigned TRBD1 or TRBD2 (6 bases each). The CDR3 runs to 19 residues. CDR1 is MNHNS, CDR2 SASEGT, per germline. The CDR3 DNA is TGTGCCAGCAGTGAAACCCTCCCCGGGGGCGCCGCGAACACCGGGGAGTTGATCTTT. Translated, it gives CASSETLPGGAANTGELIF.